The 14 T cell receptor beta chains below all came from one sample that was sequenced in a study of T cells in tuberculosis. Clones were read by immunoSEQ multiplex PCR, and TCRdb kept only the in-frame ones, dropping some. This table has about 50,000 clones, 90% to 95% appearing once. The sample's time point: new active TB diagnosis, blood taken before or within 7 days of starting treatment. Sequenced here: PBMCs, sampled at tuberculosis diagnosis. Source of these receptors: an adult with tuberculosis.

The chain uses TRBV18 and TRBJ2-5, with 8 bases that match TRBD2. Per the germline V gene, CDR1 is KGHSH and CDR2 is LQKENI. The CDR3 sequence is 12 residues long. V lost 6 bases to trimming and J lost 4 bases; unmatched junction nucleotides: 1. CDR3 bases: TGTGCCAGCTCTCGGGGGGGAGAGACCCAGTACTTC. Translating it yields CASSRGGETQYF.

The rearrangement uses TRBV6-6 and TRBJ1-4, with D perhaps matching TRBD1 (5 bases). The V gene's germline CDR1 is MNHNY and CDR2 SVGAGI (reference sequence). V was cut by 4 bases and J by 8 bases, with 17 bases left in between. There are 15 residues in the CDR3. CDR3 in DNA: TGTGCCAGCAGTTCGAGTAGGAGCGGGGGGGAAAAACTGTTTTTT. Protein: CASSSSRSGGEKLFF.

This rearrangement joins TRBV28 to TRBJ1-1; D perhaps matches TRBD1 (5 bases). This CDR3 contains 13 residues. Per the germline V gene, CDR1 is MDHEN and CDR2 is SYDVKM. V lost 6 bases, J lost 1 base, and 9 bases lay in between. This chain's CDR3 is CASRSGRNTEAFF. The CDR3 DNA is TGTGCCAGCAGGTCAGGGCGGAACACTGAAGCTTTCTTT.

This chain uses TRBV19 with TRBJ2-2; a weak D match, TRBD2 (5 bases). Germline V gene sequence: CDR1 LNHDA, CDR2 SQIVND (reference sequence). The CDR3 runs 12 residues. Trimming left V 8 bases short and J 1 base short, with 5 bases between. In DNA form, the CDR3 reads TGTGCCAGTGGACTGAACACCGGGGAGCTGTTTTTT. It is translated as CASGLNTGELFF.

The chain recombines TRBV28 with TRBJ2-7; TRBD1 matches at 7 bases. From germline, CDR1 is MDHEN and CDR2 SYDVKM. CDR3 length equals 14 residues. The ends lost 6 bases at V and 4 bases at J; junction bases unmatched: 9. In DNA form, the CDR3 reads TGTGCCAGCAGGACCTCCGGGACAGATTACGAGCAGTACTTC. It translates to CASRTSGTDYEQYF.

The V and J genes are TRBV2 and TRBJ2-1; 8 nucleotides agree with TRBD1. Trimming cost V 6 bases and J 5 bases; bases outside gene matches: 9. The CDR3 covers 15 residues. Germline values: CDR1 SNHLY, CDR2 FYNNEI. The CDR3 region has the DNA TGTGCCAGCAGACAACCGGGACAGGCAAACAATGAGCAGTTCTTC. This encodes CASRQPGQANNEQFF.

This sequence joins TRBV15 and TRBJ2-3; 11 positions agree with TRBD2. CDR3 length equals 17 residues. V lost 3 bases, J lost 4 bases, and 9 bases stayed unmatched. The germline V gene has CDR1 LNHNV and CDR2 YYDKDF (reference sequence). CDR3 in DNA: TGTGCCACCAGCAGGGGCCCGGGACTAGCGGACTCAGATACGCAGTATTTT. Its translation: CATSRGPGLADSDTQYF.

The genes are TRBV19 and TRBJ1-1; 9 bases map to TRBD1. The CDR3 runs 13 residues. V lost 2 bases to trimming and J lost 8 bases; unmatched junction nucleotides: 3. Per the germline V gene, CDR1 is LNHDA and CDR2 is SQIVND (reference sequence). CDR3 in DNA: TGTGCCAGTAGTATAATACAGGGGGCCGAAGCTTTCTTT. Protein sequence: CASSIIQGAEAFF.

The gene calls are TRBV28 and TRBJ1-5; D is ambiguous. Trimming shortened V by 5 bases and J by 5 bases, and 7 bases separated the two germline ends. Germline CDR1 and CDR2: MDHEN and SYDVKM. This CDR3 has 12 amino acids. In DNA, the CDR3 is TGTGCCAGCAGTCAGTACCATCAGCCCCAGCATTTT. It codes for CASSQYHQPQHF.

This chain links TRBV19 with TRBJ1-5; a weak D match, TRBD1 (6 bases). The CDR3 loop spans 15 amino acids. CDR1 is LNHDA and CDR2 is SQIVND in the germline V gene (reference sequence). Trimming removed 2 bases at V and 0 bases at J, with 8 bases between. CDR3 residues: CASSIQGTSNQPQHF. In DNA, the CDR3 is TGTGCCAGTAGTATACAGGGGACTAGCAATCAGCCCCAGCATTTT. Using reference TRBV19 and TRBJ1-5 for the parts outside the CDR3, the full variable domain is DGGITQSPKYLFRKEGQNVTLSCEQNLNHDAMYWYRQDPGQGLRLIYYSQIVNDFQKGDIAEGYSVSREKKESFPLTVTSAQKNPTAFYLCASSIQGTSNQPQHFGDGTRLSIL.

Comment on this clone: One end of the junction does not line up with germline, which may come from a read error. The chain links TRBV2 to TRBJ2-1; TRBD2 matches at 9 bases. Germline assignment: CDR1 SNHLY and CDR2 FYNNEI. This CDR3 comprises 14 residues. CDR3 DNA sequence: TGTGCCAGCCGTGACGGCGGGAGGGGGGATGAGCAGTTCTTC. Amino acids: CASRDGGRGDEQFF.

The chain employs TRBV7-2 and TRBJ1-1; D unclear. V lost 3 bases and J 3 bases, leaving 11 bases between the germline ends. Looked up from germline, CDR1 is SGHTA and CDR2 is FQGNSA. This CDR3 is 14 amino acids long. The chain's CDR3 is CASSFYREDTEAFF. CDR3 bases: TGTGCCAGCAGCTTCTATAGGGAGGACACTGAAGCTTTCTTT.

The chain employs TRBV28 and TRBJ2-7; 10 nucleotides align to TRBD1. The length of the CDR3 is 15 residues. Unmatched junction bases numbered 8, after V lost 3 bases and J lost 6 bases. The germline V gene encodes CDR1 MDHEN and CDR2 SYDVKM. In nucleotides, the CDR3 is TGTGCCAGCAGTTTGGACAGGGGGATAGTCGGCGAGCAGTACTTC. Translating it yields CASSLDRGIVGEQYF.

The chain is built from TRBV29-1 and TRBJ2-5; 7 bases are shared with TRBD2. Germline assignment: CDR1 SQVTM and CDR2 ANQGSEA. The CDR3 loop spans 13 amino acids. V was clipped by 4 bases and J by 4 bases; unmatched bases: 6. The CDR3 nucleotides read TGCAGCGTTGTGTCTAGCGGTAGAGAGACCCAGTACTTC. Translating gives CSVVSSGRETQYF.